This is a list of T cell receptor beta chains from one sample in a study of T cell responses to AZD1222 COVID-19 vaccine. Profiling relied on immunoSEQ multiplex PCR, and the TCRdb table lists in-frame clones only, not all of them. The sample has around 250,000 clones; approximately 95% are singletons. The material sequenced was peripheral blood, taken on day 0 of AZD1222 vaccination. The receptors were sampled from an adult in good health. CDR3s leave out the opening cysteine and the closing phenylalanine or tryptophan. Expanded clones are given a class, and other clones once, few, many or no size at all.

clone size: -
V gene: TRBV7-2
CDR3 protein: ASSPQVGTGELF

clone size: -
V gene: TRBV13
CDR3 protein: ASSFRTGELF

clone size: -
V gene: TRBV28
CDR3 protein: ASSLTSPYEQY

clone size: -
V gene: TRBV24-1
CDR3 protein: ATRGGTGPNTGELF

clone size: -
V gene: TRBV6-5
CDR3 protein: ASSFGRYTGELF

clone size: -
V gene: TRBV2
CDR3 protein: ASTQGVPGT

clone size: -
V gene: TRBV6-2/TRBV6-3
CDR3 protein: ASSSGTSGRTSYNEQF

clone size: -
V gene: TRBV12-3/TRBV12-4
CDR3 protein: ASSEPGFGYT

clone size: -
V gene: TRBV2
CDR3 protein: ASLYFGLAGGKIEGEQY

clone size: -
V gene: TRBV15
CDR3 protein: ATSRAGRGNTEAF

clone size: -
V gene: TRBV15
CDR3 protein: ATSREGYEQY

clone size: -
V gene: TRBV18
CDR3 protein: ASSPGRGSSYEQY

clone size: -
V gene: TRBV11-2
CDR3 protein: ASSPWGQARLYGYT

clone size: -
V gene: TRBV9
CDR3 protein: ASSVADRAHGYT

clone size: once
V gene: TRBV9
CDR3 protein: ASSAFTTQQGYT

clone size: -
V gene: TRBV5-6
CDR3 protein: ASSLDETYNEQF

clone size: -
V gene: TRBV4-1
CDR3 protein: ASSPQGKYHEQY

clone size: -
V gene: TRBV2
CDR3 protein: ASSEATLAGSEQY

clone size: -
V gene: TRBV10-3
CDR3 protein: AAGPYGYT

clone size: once
V gene: TRBV28
CDR3 protein: ASRRQGGGQPQH

clone size: -
V gene: TRBV7-6
CDR3 protein: ASSQPDRKETQY

clone size: -
V gene: TRBV5-6
CDR3 protein: ASSEDRGWGGANVLT

clone size: -
V gene: TRBV13
CDR3 protein: ASSLSSNEQF

clone size: -
V gene: TRBV7-9
CDR3 protein: ASSRSGVGWNEQF

clone size: -
V gene: TRBV11-1
CDR3 protein: ASSLGLAGADTQY

clone size: -
V gene: TRBV28
CDR3 protein: ASSGTGPAEQY

clone size: -
V gene: TRBV19
CDR3 protein: ASSPWTKYQPQH

clone size: -
V gene: TRBV5-6
CDR3 protein: ASSGTGTGVAYEQY

clone size: -
V gene: TRBV7-9
CDR3 protein: ASSAGQGVKNEQF

clone size: once
V gene: TRBV7-2
CDR3 protein: ASSSRAEQF

clone size: -
V gene: TRBV15
CDR3 protein: ATSTPHEQY

clone size: once
V gene: TRBV2
CDR3 protein: ASSGPDRGSYGYT

clone size: -
V gene: TRBV9
CDR3 protein: ASSVLPGEVNEQF

clone size: -
V gene: TRBV7-2
CDR3 protein: ATHRGSVQETQY

clone size: -
V gene: TRBV11-2
CDR3 protein: ASSPGQGINIQY

clone size: -
V gene: TRBV7-8
CDR3 protein: ASSSGDRGSSYEQY

clone size: once
V gene: TRBV10-3
CDR3 protein: AISESRGGSYNSPLH

clone size: -
V gene: TRBV2
CDR3 protein: ASSWLQLNEKLF

clone size: -
V gene: TRBV6-5
CDR3 protein: ASTRPGERHT

clone size: few
V gene: TRBV28
CDR3 protein: ASSVNEKLF